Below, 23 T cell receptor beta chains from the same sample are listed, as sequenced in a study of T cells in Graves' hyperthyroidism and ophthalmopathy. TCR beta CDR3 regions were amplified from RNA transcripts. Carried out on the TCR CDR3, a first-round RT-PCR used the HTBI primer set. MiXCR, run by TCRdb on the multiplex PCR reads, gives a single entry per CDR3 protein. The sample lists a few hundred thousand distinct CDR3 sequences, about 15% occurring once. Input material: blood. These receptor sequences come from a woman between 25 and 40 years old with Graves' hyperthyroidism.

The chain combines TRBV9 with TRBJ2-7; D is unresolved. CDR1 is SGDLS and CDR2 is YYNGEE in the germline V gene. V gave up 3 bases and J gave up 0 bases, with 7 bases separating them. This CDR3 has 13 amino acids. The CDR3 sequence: CASSAPSSYEQYF. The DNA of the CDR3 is TGTGCCAGCAGCGCCCCTAGCTCCTACGAGCAGTACTTC.

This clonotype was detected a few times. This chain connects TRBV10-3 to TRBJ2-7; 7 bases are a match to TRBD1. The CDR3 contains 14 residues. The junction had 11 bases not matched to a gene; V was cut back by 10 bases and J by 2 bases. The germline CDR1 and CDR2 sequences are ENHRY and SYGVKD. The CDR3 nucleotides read TGTGCCACCACCGGGACAGATTCAACCTACGAGCAGTACTTC. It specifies CATTGTDSTYEQYF.

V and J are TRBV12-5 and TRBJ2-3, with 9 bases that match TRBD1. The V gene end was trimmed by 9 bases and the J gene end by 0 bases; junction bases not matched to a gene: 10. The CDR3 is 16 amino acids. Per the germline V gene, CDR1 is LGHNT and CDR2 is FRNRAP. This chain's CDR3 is CASAGPQGASTDTQYF. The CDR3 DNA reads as TGTGCTAGCGCCGGCCCACAGGGGGCCAGCACAGATACGCAGTATTTT.

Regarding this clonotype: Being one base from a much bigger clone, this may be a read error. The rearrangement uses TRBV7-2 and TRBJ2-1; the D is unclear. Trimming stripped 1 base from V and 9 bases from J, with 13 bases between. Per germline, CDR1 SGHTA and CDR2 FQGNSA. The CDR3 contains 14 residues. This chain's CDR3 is CTSSLVPMRPEQFF. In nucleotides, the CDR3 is TGTACCAGCAGCTTAGTTCCCATGAGGCCTGAGCAGTTCTTC.

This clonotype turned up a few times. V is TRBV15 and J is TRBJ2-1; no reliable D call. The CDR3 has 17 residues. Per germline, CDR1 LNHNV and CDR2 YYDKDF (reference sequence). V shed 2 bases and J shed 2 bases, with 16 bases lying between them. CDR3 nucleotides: TGTGCCACCAGCAGAAAACTGGACCCGGCCCCCTACAATGAGCAGTTCTTC. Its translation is CATSRKLDPAPYNEQFF.

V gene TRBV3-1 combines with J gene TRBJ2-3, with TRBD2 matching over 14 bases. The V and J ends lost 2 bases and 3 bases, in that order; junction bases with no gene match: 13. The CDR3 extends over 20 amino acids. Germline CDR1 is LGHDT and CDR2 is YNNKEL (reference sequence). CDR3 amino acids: CASSQTWGLAGVERTDTQYF. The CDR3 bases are TGTGCCAGCAGCCAAACCTGGGGACTAGCGGGAGTAGAGCGGACAGATACGCAGTATTTT.

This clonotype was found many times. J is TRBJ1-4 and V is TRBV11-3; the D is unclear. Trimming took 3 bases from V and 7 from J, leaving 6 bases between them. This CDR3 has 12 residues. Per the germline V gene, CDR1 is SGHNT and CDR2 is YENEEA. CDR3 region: CASSLPGEKLFF. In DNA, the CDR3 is TGTGCCAGCAGCTTGCCCGGTGAAAAACTGTTTTTT.

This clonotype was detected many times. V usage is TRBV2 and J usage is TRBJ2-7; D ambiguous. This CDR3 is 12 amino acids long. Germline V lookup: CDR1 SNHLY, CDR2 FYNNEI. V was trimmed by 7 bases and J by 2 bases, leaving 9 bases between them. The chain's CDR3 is CASIAGAYEQYF. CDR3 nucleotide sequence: TGTGCCAGCATTGCCGGTGCCTACGAGCAGTACTTC.

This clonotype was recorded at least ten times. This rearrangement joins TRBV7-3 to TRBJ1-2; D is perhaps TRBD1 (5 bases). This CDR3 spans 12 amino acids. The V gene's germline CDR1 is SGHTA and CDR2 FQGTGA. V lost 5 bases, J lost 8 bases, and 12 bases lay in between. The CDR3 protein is CASSLRGVGYTF. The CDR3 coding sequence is TGTGCCAGCAGCCTTCGAGGGGTCGGCTACACCTTC. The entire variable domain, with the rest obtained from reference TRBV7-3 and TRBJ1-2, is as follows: GAGVSQTPSNKVTEKGKYVELRCDPISGHTALYWYRQSLGQGPEFLIYFQGTGAADDSGLPNDRFFAVRPEGSVSTLKIQRTERGDSAVYLCASSLRGVGYTFGSGTRLTVV.

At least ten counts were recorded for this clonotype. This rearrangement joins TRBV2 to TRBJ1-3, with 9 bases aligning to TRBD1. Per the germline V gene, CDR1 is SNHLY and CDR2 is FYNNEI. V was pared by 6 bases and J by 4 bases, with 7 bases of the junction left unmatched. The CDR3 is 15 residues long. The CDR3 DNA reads TGTGCCAGCAGCTTGACAGGGGGTTCGGGAAACACCATATATTTT. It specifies CASSLTGGSGNTIYF. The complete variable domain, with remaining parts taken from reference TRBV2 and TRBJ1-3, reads EPEVTQTPSHQVTQMGQEVILRCVPISNHLYFYWYRQILGQKVEFLVSFYNNEISEKSEIFDDQFSVERPDGSNFTLKIRSTKLEDSAMYFCASSLTGGSGNTIYFGEGSWLTVV.

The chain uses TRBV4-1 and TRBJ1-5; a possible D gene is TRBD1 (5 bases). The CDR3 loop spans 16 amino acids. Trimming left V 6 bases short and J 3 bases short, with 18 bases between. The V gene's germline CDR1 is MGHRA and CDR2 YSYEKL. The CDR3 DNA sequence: TGCGCCAGCAGACACATTGCGGGGCAGGCCAATCAGCCCCAGCATTTT. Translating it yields CASRHIAGQANQPQHF.

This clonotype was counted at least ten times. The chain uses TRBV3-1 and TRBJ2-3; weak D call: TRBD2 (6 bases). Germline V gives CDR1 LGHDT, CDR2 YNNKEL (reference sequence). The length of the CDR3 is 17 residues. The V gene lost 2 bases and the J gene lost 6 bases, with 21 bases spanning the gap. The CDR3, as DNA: TGTGCCAGCAGCCAATCTAGCGCCCGCGAGGGTCGGGATACGCAGTATTTT. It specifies CASSQSSAREGRDTQYF.

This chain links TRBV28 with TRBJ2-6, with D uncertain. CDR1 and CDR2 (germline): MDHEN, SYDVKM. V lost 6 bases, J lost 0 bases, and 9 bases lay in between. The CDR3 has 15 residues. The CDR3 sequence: CASSRFFSGANVLTF. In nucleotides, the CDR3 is TGTGCCAGCAGCCGTTTTTTCTCTGGGGCCAACGTCCTGACTTTC.

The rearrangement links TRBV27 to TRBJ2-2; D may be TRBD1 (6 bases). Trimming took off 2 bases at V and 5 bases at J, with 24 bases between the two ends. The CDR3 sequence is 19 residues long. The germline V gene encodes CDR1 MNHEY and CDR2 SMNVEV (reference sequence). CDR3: CASSLVGGILAGGTGELFF. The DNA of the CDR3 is TGTGCCAGCAGTTTAGTAGGGGGAATCTTGGCGGGTGGGACCGGGGAGCTGTTTTTT.

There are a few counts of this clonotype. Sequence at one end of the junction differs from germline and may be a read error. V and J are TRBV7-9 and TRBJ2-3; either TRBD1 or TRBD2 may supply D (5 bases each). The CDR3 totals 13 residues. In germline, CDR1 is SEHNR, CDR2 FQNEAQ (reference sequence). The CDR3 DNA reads TGTGCCAGCCTACCCCCTAGCACAGGTACGCAGTATTTT. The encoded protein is CASLPPSTGTQYF.

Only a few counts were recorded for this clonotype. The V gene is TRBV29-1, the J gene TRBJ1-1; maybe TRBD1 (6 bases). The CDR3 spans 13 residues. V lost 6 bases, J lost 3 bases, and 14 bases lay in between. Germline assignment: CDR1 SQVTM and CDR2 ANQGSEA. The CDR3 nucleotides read TGCAGCGTGTTGCACAGGGAGGACACTGAAGCTTTCTTT. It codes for CSVLHREDTEAFF.

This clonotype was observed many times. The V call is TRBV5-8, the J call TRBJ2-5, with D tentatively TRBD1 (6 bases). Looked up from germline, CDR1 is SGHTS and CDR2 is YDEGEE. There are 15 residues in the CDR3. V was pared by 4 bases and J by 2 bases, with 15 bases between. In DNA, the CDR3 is TGTGCCAGCAGCCCCCGGACAGACTATCAAGAGACCCAGTACTTC. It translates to CASSPRTDYQETQYF.

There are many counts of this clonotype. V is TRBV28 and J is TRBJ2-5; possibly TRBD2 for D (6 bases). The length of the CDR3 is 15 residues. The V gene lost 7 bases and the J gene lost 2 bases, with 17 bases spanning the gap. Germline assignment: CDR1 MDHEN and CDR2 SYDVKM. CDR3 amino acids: CASITGGTSQETQYF. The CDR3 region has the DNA TGTGCCAGCATCACTGGGGGGACTTCGCAAGAGACCCAGTACTTC.

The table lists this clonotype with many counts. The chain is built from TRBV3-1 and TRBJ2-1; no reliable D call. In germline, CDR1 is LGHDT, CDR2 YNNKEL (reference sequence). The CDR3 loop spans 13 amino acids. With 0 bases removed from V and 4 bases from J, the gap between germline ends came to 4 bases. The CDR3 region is CASSQENYNEQFF. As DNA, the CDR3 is TGTGCCAGCAGCCAAGAGAATTACAATGAGCAGTTCTTC.

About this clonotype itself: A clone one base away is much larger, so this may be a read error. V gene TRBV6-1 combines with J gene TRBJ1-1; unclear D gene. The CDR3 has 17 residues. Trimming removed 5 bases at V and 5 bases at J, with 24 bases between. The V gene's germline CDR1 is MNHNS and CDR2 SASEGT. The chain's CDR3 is CASSRKIRRRTKTEAFF. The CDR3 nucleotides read TGTGCCAGCAGTAGAAAAATACGGAGGCGAACGAAGACTGAAGCTTTCTTT.

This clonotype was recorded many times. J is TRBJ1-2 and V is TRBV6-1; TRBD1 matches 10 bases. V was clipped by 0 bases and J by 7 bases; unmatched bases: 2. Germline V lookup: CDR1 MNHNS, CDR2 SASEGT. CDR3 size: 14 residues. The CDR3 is CASSEARDRGGYTF. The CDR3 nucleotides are TGTGCCAGCAGTGAAGCAAGGGACAGGGGTGGCTACACCTTC.

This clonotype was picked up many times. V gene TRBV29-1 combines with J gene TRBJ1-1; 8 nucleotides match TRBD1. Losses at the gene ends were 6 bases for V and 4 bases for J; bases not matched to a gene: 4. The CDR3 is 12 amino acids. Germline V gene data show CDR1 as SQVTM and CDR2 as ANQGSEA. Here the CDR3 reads CSVGTGGTEAFF. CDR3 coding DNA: TGCAGCGTGGGAACAGGGGGCACTGAAGCTTTCTTT.

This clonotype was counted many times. The CDR3 loop reads CASSLGTGGFYEQYF. The CDR3, as DNA: TGCGCCAGCAGCTTGGGGACAGGGGGCTTCTACGAGCAGTACTTC. The chain employs TRBV5-1 and TRBJ2-7; 11 bases are shared with TRBD1. CDR3 size: 15 residues. Germline V CDR1 and CDR2: SGHRS, YFSETQ. V shed 0 bases, J shed 3 bases, and the junction held 2 bases outside the gene matches.